These T cell receptor beta chains were read from a single sample in a study of vaccination effects on CD4 cells after COVID-19. Their specific antigens are unknown. Sequenced by immunoSEQ multiplex PCR; TCRdb stores in-frame clones only, minus some. The sample consists of 50,000 to 65,000 clones, approximately 80% of them appearing once. Here the sequenced sample was CD4+ T cells from PBMCs cultured with HCoV-229E spike peptides, taken before COVID-19 vaccination. The receptors stem from a human donor who received a COVID-19 vaccine. The CDR3 runs from the conserved cysteine through the conserved F or W. D genes are given only for firm matches. A row's size may be missing; if present it is once, few, many or a size class.

TRBV10-3	-	TRBJ2-3	TRBD1	CAISITGADTQYF	TGTGCCATCAGTATTACAGGGGCAGATACGCAGTATTTT
TRBV2	-	TRBJ1-6	TRBD1	CASRGQGDSPLHF	TGTGCCAGCCGGGGACAGGGTGATTCACCCCTCCACTTT
TRBV18	-	TRBJ1-1	-	CASSPHADTEAFF	TGTGCCAGCTCACCACACGCGGACACTGAAGCTTTCTTT
TRBV13	-	TRBJ1-6	TRBD1	CASSLGDRGVSPLHF	TGTGCCAGCAGCTTAGGGGACAGGGGAGTTTCACCCCTCCACTTT
TRBV5-1	-	TRBJ2-2	TRBD2	CASSPESGLALSGELFF	TGCGCCAGCAGCCCGGAATCGGGACTAGCTCTCTCCGGGGAGCTGTTTTTT
TRBV5-1	once	TRBJ2-3	-	CASSWGARADTQYF	TGCGCCAGCAGCTGGGGGGCTCGTGCAGATACGCAGTATTTT
TRBV7-2	-	TRBJ2-5	TRBD2	CASSLWTSGKETQYF	TGTGCCAGCAGCTTATGGACTAGCGGAAAAGAGACCCAGTACTTC
TRBV6-2/TRBV6-3	-	TRBJ2-2	TRBD2	CASSTPKVAGGRRKTGELFF	TGTGCCAGCAGTACCCCTAAGGTAGCGGGGGGAAGAAGAAAAACCGGGGAGCTGTTTTTT
TRBV7-3	-	TRBJ2-2	-	CASSLTLENTGELFF	TGTGCCAGCAGCTTAACCCTAGAGAACACCGGGGAGCTGTTTTTT
TRBV19	-	TRBJ2-2	-	CASGTSRVNTGELFF	TGTGCCAGTGGAACCAGCAGAGTAAACACCGGGGAGCTGTTTTTT
TRBV6-5	-	TRBJ1-3	-	CASRGRNSGNTIYF	TGTGCCAGCAGAGGACGTAACTCTGGAAACACCATATATTTT
TRBV15	once	TRBJ1-2	TRBD1	CATSRGTGVGYGYTF	TGTGCCACCAGCAGAGGGACAGGGGTGGGCTATGGCTACACCTTC
TRBV2	-	TRBJ2-3	TRBD1	CASSPGGSPDTQYF	TGTGCCAGCAGTCCAGGGGGCAGTCCAGATACGCAGTATTTT
TRBV3-1/TRBV3-2	-	TRBJ2-3	-	CASRQGAGTDTQYF	TGTGCCAGCAGGCAGGGCGCAGGCACAGATACGCAGTATTTT
TRBV7-8	-	TRBJ1-5	-	CASSPRDMVSNQPQHF	TGTGCCAGCAGCCCCCGCGACATGGTTAGCAATCAGCCCCAGCATTTT
TRBV29-1	-	TRBJ1-5	-	CSVGSGSGQPQHF	TGCAGCGTGGGGTCAGGGTCCGGTCAGCCCCAGCATTTT
TRBV6-5	-	TRBJ1-4	-	CASSRTATNEKLFF	TGTGCCAGCAGCAGGACAGCAACTAATGAAAAACTGTTTTTT
TRBV18	few	TRBJ1-1	-	CASSPFLNTEAFF	TGTGCCAGCTCACCATTCCTTAACACTGAAGCTTTCTTT
TRBV28	-	TRBJ1-2	TRBD1	CASSTLDRFFGYTF	TGTGCCAGCAGTACCTTGGACAGGTTTTTTGGCTACACCTTC
TRBV5-1	-	TRBJ2-2	-	CASSLAGTRNTGELFF	TGCGCCAGCAGCTTGGCTGGGACCCGGAACACCGGGGAGCTGTTTTTT
TRBV7-3	-	TRBJ1-1	-	CASSPTVGTEAFF	TGTGCCAGTAGCCCCACAGTTGGAACTGAAGCTTTCTTT
TRBV6-5	-	TRBJ1-5	-	CASSYAGRGQPQHF	TGTGCCAGCAGTTACGCGGGTAGAGGGCAGCCCCAGCATTTT
TRBV4-1	-	TRBJ2-1	TRBD2	CASSQDFSSGGAYEQFF	TGCGCCAGCAGCCAAGATTTCTCGAGCGGGGGGGCATATGAGCAGTTCTTC
TRBV18	-	TRBJ2-1	-	CASSPGPTYNEQFF	TGTGCCAGCTCACCCGGACCTACCTACAATGAGCAGTTCTTC
TRBV6-5	-	TRBJ1-3	-	CASSYSIGTPGNTIYF	TGTGCCAGCAGTTACTCGATCGGGACGCCAGGAAACACCATATATTTT
TRBV7-2	-	TRBJ2-3	-	CASSLGLVYTDTQYF	TGTGCCAGCAGCTTAGGACTAGTTTACACAGATACGCAGTATTTT
TRBV3-1/TRBV3-2	-	TRBJ1-5	-	CASSLGFGGRPQHF	TGTGCCAGCAGCCTCGGGTTTGGGGGGCGACCCCAGCATTTT
TRBV5-1	-	TRBJ2-6	TRBD1	CASSFEGAGANVLTF	TGCGCCAGCAGCTTCGAGGGGGCCGGGGCCAACGTCCTGACTTTC
TRBV5-6	-	TRBJ1-5	-	CASSYHNQPQHF	TGTGCCAGCAGCTACCACAATCAGCCCCAGCATTTT
TRBV19	-	TRBJ1-5	TRBD1	CASSLTGDRVQPQHF	TGTGCCAGTAGCCTGACAGGGGATCGAGTTCAGCCCCAGCATTTT
TRBV12-3/TRBV12-4	-	TRBJ1-1	-	CASSPSGWAEAFF	TGTGCCAGCAGTCCTTCCGGGTGGGCTGAAGCTTTCTTT
TRBV4-1	-	TRBJ1-6	-	CASSQARVGSPLHF	TGCGCCAGCAGCCAAGCTCGGGTGGGTTCACCCCTCCACTTT
TRBV2	-	TRBJ1-2	TRBD1	CASRTRQGADGYTF	TGTGCCAGCAGGACCCGACAGGGGGCGGATGGCTACACCTTC
TRBV4-1	-	TRBJ1-5	TRBD1	CASSYRDRASNQPQHF	TGCGCCAGCAGTTACCGGGACAGGGCGAGCAATCAGCCCCAGCATTTT
TRBV3-1/TRBV3-2	-	TRBJ2-1	TRBD2	CASSQEGLAGAGTNEQFF	TGTGCCAGCAGCCAAGAGGGACTAGCGGGGGCCGGGACGAATGAGCAGTTCTTC
TRBV9	-	TRBJ1-4	-	CASSLTPGVDEKLFF	TGTGCCAGCAGCTTAACCCCCGGAGTGGATGAAAAACTGTTTTTT
TRBV7-9	-	TRBJ2-5	TRBD2	CASSLREGTPGKTQYF	TGTGCCAGCAGCTTAAGGGAGGGGACCCCAGGGAAGACCCAGTACTTC
TRBV9	-	TRBJ1-2	-	CASSSVGGIVAGYTF	TGTGCCAGCAGCTCGGTTGGGGGAATAGTTGCTGGCTACACCTTC
TRBV5-1	once	TRBJ1-4	-	CASRKGGLTNEKLFF	TGCGCCAGCAGGAAAGGGGGGTTGACTAATGAAAAACTGTTTTTT
TRBV7-8	-	TRBJ1-2	TRBD1	CASSLVGTGYGYTF	TGTGCCAGCAGCTTAGTAGGGACAGGCTATGGCTACACCTTC
TRBV2	-	TRBJ2-2	TRBD1	CASRRQGSNTGELFF	TGTGCCAGCAGAAGACAGGGCTCGAACACCGGGGAGCTGTTTTTT
TRBV5-4	-	TRBJ1-2	-	CASSSRQAANYGYTF	TGTGCCAGCAGCTCGAGACAGGCTGCTAACTATGGCTACACCTTC
TRBV4-1	-	TRBJ1-1	-	CASSQGLTEAFF	TGCGCCAGCAGCCAGGGGTTGACTGAAGCTTTCTTT
TRBV7-7	-	TRBJ2-1	TRBD2	CASSLGTSGGNEQFF	TGTGCCAGCAGCTTAGGGACTAGCGGGGGTAATGAGCAGTTCTTC
TRBV15	-	TRBJ1-4	-	CATSRDGLSEKLFF	TGTGCCACCAGCAGAGATGGGCTCAGCGAAAAACTGTTTTTT
TRBV19	-	TRBJ1-2	-	CASSIGRNGYTF	TGTGCCAGTAGTATCGGCCGTAATGGCTACACCTTC
TRBV30	-	TRBJ1-5	-	CAWSVGGAGQPQHF	TGTGCCTGGAGTGTAGGTGGGGCAGGCCAGCCCCAGCATTTT
TRBV6-5	-	TRBJ2-1	-	CASRSKDNYNEQFF	TGTGCCAGCAGGTCCAAGGACAATTACAATGAGCAGTTCTTC
TRBV30	-	TRBJ1-5	-	CAWSGQSNQPQHF	TGTGCCTGGAGCGGACAGTCAAATCAGCCCCAGCATTTT
TRBV4-1	-	TRBJ1-2	TRBD1	CASSREGQGYGYTF	TGCGCCAGCAGCCGCGAGGGACAGGGCTATGGCTACACCTTC
TRBV6-5	-	TRBJ1-1	-	CASSYGDSYTEAFF	TGTGCCAGCAGTTACGGAGACAGCTACACTGAAGCTTTCTTT
TRBV5-4	-	TRBJ2-3	TRBD2	CASSLWAGGKDTQYF	TGTGCCAGCAGCTTGTGGGCGGGGGGGAAGGATACGCAGTATTTT
TRBV7-2	-	TRBJ1-5	TRBD1	CASSLVGGQNQPQHF	TGTGCCAGCAGCTTAGTAGGGGGACAGAATCAGCCCCAGCATTTT
TRBV6-5	-	TRBJ1-2	TRBD1	CASSTPGQGKGYTF	TGTGCCAGCAGTACCCCCGGACAGGGCAAGGGCTACACCTTC
TRBV6-2/TRBV6-3	-	TRBJ1-2	TRBD1	CASSDRTGGYSYGYTF	TGTGCCAGCAGCGACCGGACAGGGGGCTATTCCTATGGCTACACCTTC
TRBV29-1	few	TRBJ1-1	-	CSVVGILNTEAFF	TGCAGCGTTGTTGGCATCTTGAACACTGAAGCTTTCTTT
TRBV29-1	few	TRBJ1-2	-	CSVVSGAGVAGYTF	TGCAGCGTTGTCAGCGGGGCCGGGGTGGCTGGCTACACCTTC
TRBV6-6	-	TRBJ1-5	-	CASRGQGRRNQPQHF	TGTGCCAGCAGAGGCCAAGGGAGGCGCAATCAGCCCCAGCATTTT
TRBV7-9	-	TRBJ2-3	-	CASSLGRLAPDTQYF	TGTGCCAGCAGCCTGGGACGGCTAGCACCCGATACGCAGTATTTT
TRBV5-1	-	TRBJ2-2	TRBD2	CASSLLAGGPGAELFF	TGCGCCAGCAGCCTACTAGCGGGGGGTCCGGGTGCGGAGCTGTTTTTT